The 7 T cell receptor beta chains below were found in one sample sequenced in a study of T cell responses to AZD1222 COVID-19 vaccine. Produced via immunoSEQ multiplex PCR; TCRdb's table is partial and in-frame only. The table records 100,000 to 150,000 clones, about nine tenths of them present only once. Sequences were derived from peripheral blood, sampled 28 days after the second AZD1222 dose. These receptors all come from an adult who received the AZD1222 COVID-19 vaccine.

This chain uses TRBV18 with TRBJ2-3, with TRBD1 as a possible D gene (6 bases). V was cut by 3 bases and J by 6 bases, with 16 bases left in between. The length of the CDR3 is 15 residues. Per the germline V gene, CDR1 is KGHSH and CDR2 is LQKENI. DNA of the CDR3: TGTGCCAGCTCACCCGCACAGGGTTTCGAGGATACGCAGTATTTT. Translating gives CASSPAQGFEDTQYF.

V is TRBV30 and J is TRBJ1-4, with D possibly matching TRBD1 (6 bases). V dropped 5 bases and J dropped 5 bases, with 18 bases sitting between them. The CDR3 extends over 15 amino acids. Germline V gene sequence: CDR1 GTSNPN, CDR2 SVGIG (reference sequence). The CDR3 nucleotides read TGTGCCTGGGGCCCCAAGGGGGAAGTGAATGAAAAACTGTTTTTT. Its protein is CAWGPKGEVNEKLFF.

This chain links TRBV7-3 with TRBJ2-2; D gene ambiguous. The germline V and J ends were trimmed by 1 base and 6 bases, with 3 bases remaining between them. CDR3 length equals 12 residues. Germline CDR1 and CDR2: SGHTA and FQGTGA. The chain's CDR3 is CASSLKSGELFF. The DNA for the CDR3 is TGTGCCAGCAGCTTAAAGTCCGGGGAGCTGTTTTTT.

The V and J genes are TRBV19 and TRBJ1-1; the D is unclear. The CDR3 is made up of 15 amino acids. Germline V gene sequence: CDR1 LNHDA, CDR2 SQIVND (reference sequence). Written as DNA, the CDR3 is TGTGCGAGTTCGGAGTCTACCAGATTGAACACTGAAGCTTTCTTT. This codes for CASSESTRLNTEAFF. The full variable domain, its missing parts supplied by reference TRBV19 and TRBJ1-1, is DGGITQSPKYLFRKEGQNVTLSCEQNLNHDAMYWYRQDPGQGLRLIYYSQIVNDFQKGDIAEGYSVSREKKESFPLTVTSAQKNPTAFYLCASSESTRLNTEAFFGQGTRLTVV.

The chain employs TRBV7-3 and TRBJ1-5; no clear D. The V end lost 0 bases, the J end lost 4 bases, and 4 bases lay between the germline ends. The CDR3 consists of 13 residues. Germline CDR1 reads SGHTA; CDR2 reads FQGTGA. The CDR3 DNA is TGTGCCAGCAGCTTAACGGCGAATCAGCCCCAGCATTTT. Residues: CASSLTANQPQHF.

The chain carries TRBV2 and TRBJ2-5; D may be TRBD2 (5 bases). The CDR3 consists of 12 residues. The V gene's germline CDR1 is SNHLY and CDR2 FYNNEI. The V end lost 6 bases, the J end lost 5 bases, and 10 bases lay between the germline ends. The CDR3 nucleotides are TGTGCCAGCAGACCGGGGTTTGAGACCCAGTACTTC. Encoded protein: CASRPGFETQYF.

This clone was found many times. In DNA form, the CDR3 reads TGTGCCACCGTGTTGGGTCGCAATGAGCAGTTCTTC. Translated, it gives CATVLGRNEQFF. The V and J genes are TRBV2 and TRBJ2-1; D unresolved. The CDR3 extends over 12 amino acids. Trimming cost V 10 bases and J 6 bases, with 13 bases left between them. Germline-derived CDR1 and CDR2 are SNHLY and FYNNEI.